Given below is one T cell receptor beta chain in context. Its target antigen remains unknown. The sample holds no much larger clone one base away, and base qualities are not on file. This sample stems from a study of blood T cell repertoires in COVID-19 (dated by TCRdb to between 2020 and 2021). A note on the overall study: The collaborator samples originated in the United States, Italy and Spain and spanned the acute and convalescent phases of COVID-19. The material from the prospective study consisted of cDNA or gDNA derived from T cells, B-cell-depleted T cells, or PBMCs. Subjects who had been exposed to COVID-19, were actively infected with it, or had recovered from it provided the deeply sampled blood TCRbeta repertoires that made up the dataset. The repertoires were released in a freely available public database meant as a resource for research on the immune response to SARS-CoV-2. Samples came from the ongoing ImmuneRACE study (first 160 participants) plus 1,254 subjects from 6 global collaborators. A de-identified subject ID, COVID-19 status, age in years and sex were almost always included in the sample metadata. Where available, HLA class I and class II types were taken from metadata supplied by the sample provider and were not determined by assay-based typing.

TCRbeta CDR3 regions were amplified from genomic DNA using the immunoSEQ Assay, a bias-controlled multiplex PCR. In the paper's pipeline: The number of nucleated cells in each sample was estimated by amplification of reference gene primers within the assay. To quantify the absolute abundance of each unique TCRbeta CDR3 rearrangement, sequence reads were collapsed and filtered. For each sample, productive Simpson clonality was calculated as the square root of Simpson's diversity index over productive rearrangements. What TCRdb holds here is the immuneACCESS table cut down to in-frame rearrangements. Part of the clones is not present; checked against another copy, under half of the missing clones reflect an unresolved V gene, and the others are unexplained. D and trimming were read from the DNA, whereas the V and J calls and clone size are those reported in that table. This sample has 250,000 to 300,000 clones in its table, and more than 70% of those were observed once. In total, the top ten clones hold approximately 5.3% of the sample.

Compared with germline, V lacks 2 bases and J lacks 7 bases; bases without a gene match: 3. CDR1 and CDR2 are drawn from the germline V gene: MGHRA, YSYEKL. The CDR3 holds 13 amino acids from the cysteine to the phenylalanine. Only the CDR3 DNA stays, 39 bases, in frame from base 1. Study-wide findings and limitations: The quantity of clinical and demographic metadata differed by source and by participant and was supplied without curation.

Each collaborating institution followed its own protocols to collect whole blood in K2EDTA tubes. For TCRbeta analysis, collaborators shipped samples as frozen whole blood, isolated PBMCs, or DNA extracted from either of those sample types. Material for sequencing was peripheral blood. The TCR was taken from an older man with acute or convalescent COVID-19. The rearranged segments are TRBV4-1 and TRBJ2-7; TRBD1 fits 9 bases in the junction. For the CDR3, the sequence is CASSQNRGLEQYF. The base sequence is TGCGCCAGCAGCCAAAACAGGGGGCTAGAGCAGTACTTC.